This T cell receptor beta chain came from a study of blood T cell repertoires in COVID-19. Study-wide background: The cDNA or gDNA used as material had been derived from T cells, B-cell-depleted T cells, or PBMCs.

The data were produced by immunoSEQ multiplex PCR, yet TCRdb's version contains in-frame clones alone and is incomplete. The table includes some 70,000 clones, roughly 86% detected once. Germline CDR1 is SGHVS and CDR2 is FNYEAQ. Trimming at V came to 3 bases and at J to 6 bases, leaving 18 bases not matched to a gene. The CDR3 is made up of 19 amino acids. The sample taken for sequencing was peripheral blood. This chain connects TRBV7-6 to TRBJ2-1; the match to TRBD2 covers 9 bases. This receptor was identified in a woman aged 65 to 85 with acute or convalescent COVID-19. DNA of the CDR3: TGTGCCAGCAGCTTGAGGTTATTAGCGGGAGAAAGTATCGGCAATGAGCAGTTCTTC. It yields the protein CASSLRLLAGESIGNEQFF.